The 6 T cell receptor beta chains reported below all come from one sample, sequenced in a study of shared clonotypes between healthy human individuals. Profiled with immunoSEQ multiplex PCR; TCRdb holds only in-frame clones, not every one. The sample includes around 600,000 clones, about 97% seen only once; the top ten take 0.045% to 0.06%. The sequencing sample was made of naive CD4+ T cells sorted from blood. As for subset: CD45RA+ positively selected. These receptors were taken from a woman aged 25-40 years in good health.

The chain combines TRBV19 with TRBJ1-5; D is perhaps TRBD1 (6 bases). The CDR3 extends over 14 amino acids. V shed 7 bases and J shed 7 bases, with 17 bases lying between them. CDR1 is LNHDA and CDR2 is SQIVND in the germline V gene (reference sequence). The CDR3 DNA reads TGTGCCAGTACCCCCCCGGGGGGCCGGCAGCCCCAGCATTTT. Encoded protein: CASTPPGGRQPQHF.

The gene calls are TRBV5-4 and TRBJ1-5, with D uncertain. Looked up from germline, CDR1 is SGHNT and CDR2 is YYREEE (reference sequence). Deletions cut 6 bases from V and 5 bases from J, with 12 bases between. The CDR3 is 13 amino acids. This CDR3 is CASNWSGYQPQHF. As DNA, the CDR3 is TGTGCCAGCAACTGGTCGGGGTATCAGCCCCAGCATTTT.

In this sample, this clone turned up once. CDR3 coding DNA: TGTGCCACCGTAGGGGGGGACCGACAAAGCTACGAGCAGTACTTC. Protein product: CATVGGDRQSYEQYF. The chain has TRBV28 and TRBJ2-7; tentative D call: TRBD2 (7 bases). Germline CDR1 and CDR2: MDHEN and SYDVKM. Deletions cut 10 bases from V and 3 bases from J, with 22 bases between. CDR3 length: 15 amino acids.

Points on this clone: Within the sample, other DNA sequences also encode this same CDR3. The chain links TRBV6-5 to TRBJ1-3, with a possible D match to TRBD1 (5 bases). Looked up from germline, CDR1 is MNHEY and CDR2 is SVGAGI. The CDR3 runs to 14 residues. The V end was cut by 2 bases, the J end by 0 bases, with 5 bases between. CDR3 loop: CASSYRGSGNTIYF. The CDR3 nucleotides are TGTGCCAGCAGTTACAGGGGCTCTGGAAACACCATATATTTT.

This chain connects TRBV10-1 to TRBJ2-2; the match to TRBD2 covers 11 bases. From germline, CDR1 is WNHNN and CDR2 SYGVQD (reference sequence). This CDR3 comprises 16 residues. The ends lost 8 bases at V and 1 base at J; junction bases unmatched: 6. For the CDR3, the DNA is TGCGCCAGCTCCACGACTAGCGGGGAGAACACCGGGGAGCTGTTTTTT. As protein: CASSTTSGENTGELFF.

The gene calls are TRBV11-2 and TRBJ1-6, with D unclear. Deletions cut 6 bases from V and 7 bases from J, with 13 bases between. Germline loops: CDR1 SGHAT, CDR2 FQNNGV. The CDR3 covers 14 residues. The CDR3 region has the DNA TGTGCCAGCAGAGCGGGGTTCGGGAATTCACCCCTCCACTTT. Translation gives CASRAGFGNSPLHF.